Included here is one T cell receptor beta chain sequence, with context. The germline gives CDR1 KGHDR, CDR2 SFDVKD. V was pared by 3 bases and J by 2 bases, with 8 bases between. This CDR3 is 14 amino acids long. In blood CD8+ and CD4+ T cells, TCR beta underwent sequencing. The CD8+ and CD4+ T cells were negatively isolated, with the TEMRA cells enriched by FACS. The data stem from a study of CD8 T cells in Susac syndrome. RNA totalling about 0.5 to 1 ug underwent reverse transcription with random hexamers. Multiplex PCR with immunoSEQ amplified the TCR beta CDR3 across 54 Vbeta and 13 Jbeta. One entry per CDR3 protein results from TCRdb running MiXCR on the immunoSEQ multiplex PCR reads. The sample gives about 200,000 distinct CDR3 sequences, 95% of which show up once; around 0.082% is in the top ten.

The gene calls are TRBV24-1 and TRBJ2-3, with D uncertain. The clonotype comes from a human donor with multiple sclerosis. Input material: CD4+ T cells from PBMCs. The CDR3 DNA sequence: TGTGCCACCAGTGATGGCAGATCCACAGATACGCAGTATTTT. Translating gives CATSDGRSTDTQYF.